This T cell receptor beta chain was sequenced during a study of shared clonotypes between healthy human individuals. Method: immunoSEQ multiplex PCR; TCRdb's copy keeps in-frame clones and lacks some. The table records a few million clones, 85% to 95% of them present only once. Remarks on this clone: Its antigen is undetermined.

The CDR3 sequence is 14 residues long. Between the trimmed V and J ends, which lost 5 bases and 2 bases, there was a span of 10 bases. CDR1 and CDR2 from the germline V gene are WNHNN and SYGVQD (reference sequence). Findings and caveats of the study: Despite large depth, sorted-subset datasets appeared incompletely sequenced.

The chain is built from TRBV10-1 and TRBJ2-1; no definite D call. This receptor was obtained from a man younger than 35 in good health. Some clones in this sample may be carry-over from other donors' samples. The sequenced sample was naive CD4+ T cells from PBMCs. The subset denotes: CD45RA+ positively selected. The CDR3 sequence: CASSLDPTYNEQFF. The CDR3 region has the DNA TGCGCCAGCAGTTTGGACCCGACCTACAATGAGCAGTTCTTC.